This TCR beta chain derives from a study of blood T cell repertoires in COVID-19. Measured with immunoSEQ multiplex PCR; TCRdb has only the in-frame clones, and not every one. The sample lists roughly 59,000 clones, roughly four fifths seen once, with 8.5% to 10% in the top ten. CDR1 and CDR2 from the germline V gene are MGHDK and SYGVNS. This CDR3 region has 15 residues. The ends were cut back, 6 bases at V and 8 bases at J, with 17 bases in the middle. The sequenced sample consisted of peripheral blood. The receptor's source is a human donor in a cohort sampled during active COVID-19. The chain couples TRBV25-1 to TRBJ1-6; TRBD1 might be the D (6 bases). CDR3 DNA sequence: TGTGCCAGCAGCCCAAGGGGGGGACGGGATTCACCCCTCCACTTT. Translation gives CASSPRGGRDSPLHF.